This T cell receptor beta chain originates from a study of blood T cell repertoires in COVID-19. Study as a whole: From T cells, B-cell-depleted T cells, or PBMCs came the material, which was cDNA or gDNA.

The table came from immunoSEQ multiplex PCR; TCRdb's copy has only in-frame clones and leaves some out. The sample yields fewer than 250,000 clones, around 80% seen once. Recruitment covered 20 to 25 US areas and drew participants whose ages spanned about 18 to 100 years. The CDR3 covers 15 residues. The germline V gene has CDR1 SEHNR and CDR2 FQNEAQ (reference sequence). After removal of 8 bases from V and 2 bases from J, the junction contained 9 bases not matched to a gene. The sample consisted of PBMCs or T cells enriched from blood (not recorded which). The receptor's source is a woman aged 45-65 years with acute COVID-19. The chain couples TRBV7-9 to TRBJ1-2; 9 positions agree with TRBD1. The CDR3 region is CASYVGTGNNYGYTF. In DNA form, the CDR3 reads TGTGCCAGCTACGTTGGGACAGGGAACAACTATGGCTACACCTTC.